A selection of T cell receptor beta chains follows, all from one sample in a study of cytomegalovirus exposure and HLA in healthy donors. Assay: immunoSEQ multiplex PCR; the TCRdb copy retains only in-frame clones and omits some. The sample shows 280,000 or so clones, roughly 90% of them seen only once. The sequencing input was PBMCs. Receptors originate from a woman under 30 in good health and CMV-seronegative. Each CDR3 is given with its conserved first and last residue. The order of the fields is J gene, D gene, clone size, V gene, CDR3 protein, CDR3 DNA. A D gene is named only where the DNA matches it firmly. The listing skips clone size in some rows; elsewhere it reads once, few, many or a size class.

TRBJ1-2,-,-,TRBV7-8,CASSSNPRDFGGYTF,TGTGCCAGCAGCTCGAATCCGAGGGATTTCGGTGGCTACACCTTC
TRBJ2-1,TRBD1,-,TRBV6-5,CASTRFGTGMGEQFF,TGTGCCAGCACTCGTTTTGGGACAGGGATGGGTGAGCAGTTCTTC
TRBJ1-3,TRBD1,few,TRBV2,CASSEGQANSGNTIYF,TGTGCCAGCAGTGAGGGACAGGCAAACTCTGGAAACACCATATATTTT
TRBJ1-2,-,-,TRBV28,CASSLVVRNYGYTF,TGTGCCAGCAGTTTAGTAGTCAGGAACTATGGCTACACCTTC
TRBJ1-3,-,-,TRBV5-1,CASSLAGYGNTIYF,TGCGCCAGCAGCTTGGCAGGGTACGGAAACACCATATATTTT
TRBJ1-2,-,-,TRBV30,CAWSQAANYGYTF,TGTGCCTGGAGTCAGGCAGCTAACTATGGCTACACCTTC
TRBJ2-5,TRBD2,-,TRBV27,CASNSRTSEGETQYF,TGTGCCAGCAACTCTCGGACTAGCGAGGGGGAGACCCAGTACTTC
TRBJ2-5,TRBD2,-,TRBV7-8,CASSLGTSGTETQYF,TGTGCCAGCAGCCTCGGGACTAGCGGGACAGAGACCCAGTACTTC
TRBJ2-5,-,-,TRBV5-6,CASSLVGLGDETQYF,TGTGCCAGCAGCTTGGTAGGACTTGGGGATGAGACCCAGTACTTC
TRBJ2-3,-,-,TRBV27,CASGSVSQYF,TGTGCCAGCGGTAGCGTAAGTCAGTATTTT
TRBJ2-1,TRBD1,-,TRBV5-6,CASSLKTGDEQFF,TGTGCCAGCAGCTTAAAAACAGGGGATGAGCAGTTCTTC
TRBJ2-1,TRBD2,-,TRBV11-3,CASSLGGTRDNEQFF,TGTGCCAGCAGCTTAGGTGGGACTAGGGACAATGAGCAGTTCTTC
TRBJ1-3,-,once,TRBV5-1,CASSLGPHHRDGAGNTIYF,TGCGCCAGCAGCTTAGGCCCGCATCACCGGGATGGGGCTGGAAACACCATATATTTT
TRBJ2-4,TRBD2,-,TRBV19,CASSISAGVNIQYF,TGTGCCAGTAGTATCTCCGCGGGAGTAAACATTCAGTACTTC
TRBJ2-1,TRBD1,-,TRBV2,CASKDRGYNEQFF,TGTGCCAGTAAGGACAGGGGCTACAATGAGCAGTTCTTC
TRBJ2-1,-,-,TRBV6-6,CASVDRSSSYNEQFF,TGTGCCAGCGTCGACAGGTCGAGCTCCTACAATGAGCAGTTCTTC
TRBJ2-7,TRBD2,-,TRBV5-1,CASSFSAGESYEQYF,TGCGCCAGCAGCTTTTCCGCGGGAGAATCCTACGAGCAGTACTTC
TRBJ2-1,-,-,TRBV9,CASKRDNEQFF,TGTGCCAGCAAGAGGGACAATGAGCAGTTCTTC
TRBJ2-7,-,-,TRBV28,CASRSGQLYEQYF,TGTGCCAGCAGATCGGGACAACTCTACGAGCAGTACTTC
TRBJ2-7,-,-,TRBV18,CASSPTGSYEQYF,TGTGCCAGCTCACCAACAGGGTCCTACGAGCAGTACTTC
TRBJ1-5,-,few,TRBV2,CASRGLSQPQHF,TGTGCCAGCAGAGGACTGTCTCAGCCCCAGCATTTT
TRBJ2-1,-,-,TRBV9,CASSATGTSYNEQFF,TGTGCCAGCAGCGCCACCGGGACTTCGTACAATGAGCAGTTCTTC
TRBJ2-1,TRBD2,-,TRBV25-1,CASTSGEGQSSYNEQFF,TGTGCCAGCACTAGCGGGGAGGGGCAGAGCTCCTACAATGAGCAGTTCTTC
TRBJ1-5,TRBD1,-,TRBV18,CASSRGTGGGQPQHF,TGTGCCAGCTCACGGGGGACAGGGGGAGGTCAGCCCCAGCATTTT
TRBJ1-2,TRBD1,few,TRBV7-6,CASSYTGVGGYTF,TGTGCCAGCAGCTACACAGGGGTTGGTGGCTACACCTTC
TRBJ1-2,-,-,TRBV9,CASSFGGTRNYGYTF,TGTGCCAGCAGCTTTGGGGGCACCCGTAACTATGGCTACACCTTC
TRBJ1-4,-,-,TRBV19,CATEQGRGEKLFF,TGTGCCACCGAACAGGGCCGGGGTGAAAAACTGTTTTTT
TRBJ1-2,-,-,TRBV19,CASTAGVRGNYGYTF,TGTGCCAGTACGGCTGGGGTCAGGGGAAACTATGGCTACACCTTC
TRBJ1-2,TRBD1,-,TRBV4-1,CASRLSGGADYYGYTF,TGCGCCAGCAGGCTCTCAGGGGGCGCGGACTACTATGGCTACACCTTC
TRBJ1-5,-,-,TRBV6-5,CASSYSEGSSQPQHF,TGTGCCAGCAGTTACTCGGAGGGATCAAGTCAGCCCCAGCATTTT
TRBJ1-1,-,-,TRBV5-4,CASSNSGDTEAFF,TGTGCCAGCAGTAACTCAGGGGACACTGAAGCTTTCTTT
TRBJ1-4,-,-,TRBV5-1,CASSLGDGLGEKLFF,TGCGCCAGCAGCTTGGGTGACGGGTTAGGAGAAAAACTGTTTTTT
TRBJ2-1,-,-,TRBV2,CASSPSRQSYNEQFF,TGTGCCAGCAGCCCCTCACGACAGTCCTACAATGAGCAGTTCTTC
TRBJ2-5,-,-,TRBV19,CASRQGKTQYF,TGTGCCAGTAGACAGGGAAAGACCCAGTACTTC
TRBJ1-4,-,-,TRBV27,CASTPGLFF,TGTGCCAGCACCCCGGGACTGTTTTTT
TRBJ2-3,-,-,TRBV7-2,CASSLARLGGIGRDTQYF,TGTGCCAGCAGCTTAGCCCGGCTTGGAGGGATAGGGAGGGATACGCAGTATTTT
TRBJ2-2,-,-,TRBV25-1,CASSGSSSVNTGELFF,TGTGCCAGCAGTGGGTCGTCTAGCGTTAACACCGGGGAGCTGTTTTTT
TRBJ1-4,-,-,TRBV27,CASSPQGEKLFF,TGTGCCAGCAGTCCACAGGGTGAAAAACTGTTTTTT
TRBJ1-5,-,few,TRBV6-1,CASSEGSLWPQHF,TGTGCCAGCAGTGAGGGCAGTCTATGGCCCCAGCATTTT
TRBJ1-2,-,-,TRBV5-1,CASSLVGGDGGYTF,TGCGCCAGCAGCTTGGTCGGAGGGGATGGTGGCTACACCTTC
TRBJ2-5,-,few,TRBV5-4,CASSPGLAQETQYF,TGTGCCAGCAGCCCGGGTCTGGCTCAAGAGACCCAGTACTTC
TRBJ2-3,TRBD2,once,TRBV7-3,CASSLGGLAGDTQYF,TGTGCCAGCAGCTTAGGGGGACTAGCGGGAGATACGCAGTATTTT